Below, 10 T cell receptor beta chains from the same sample are listed, as sequenced in a study of TIL therapy for anti-PD-1-resistant metastatic lung cancer. The libraries were made with immunoSEQ v3. The protocol was immunoSEQ multiplex PCR, while the TCRdb copy is restricted to in-frame clones and leaves out a portion. The sample contains about 59,000 clones, about 73% of which appear only once. The time point denotes: pre-treatment sample, taken before nivolumab and TIL therapy. The material sequenced was blood, taken at baseline. The source is a person aged 25-80 years with non-small cell lung cancer.

The V and J genes are TRBV9 and TRBJ2-7; 9 bases fit TRBD2. V lost 0 bases and J lost 0; bases outside the gene matches: 4. Germline CDR1 is SGDLS and CDR2 is YYNGEE. This CDR3 comprises 16 residues. DNA of the CDR3: TGTGCCAGCAGCGTAGCTTTTAGCGGGGGCTCCTACGAGCAGTACTTC. As protein: CASSVAFSGGSYEQYF.

The chain has TRBV25-1 and TRBJ1-2; a possible D gene is TRBD1 (5 bases). Trimming took 3 bases from V and 3 from J, leaving 23 bases between them. From germline, CDR1 is MGHDK and CDR2 SYGVNS. The CDR3 has 18 amino acids. In DNA form, the CDR3 reads TGTGCCAGCAGTGATATAGGGGCGGAGGCATTCGGCTACTATGGCTACACCTTC. This sequence encodes CASSDIGAEAFGYYGYTF.

The chain employs TRBV9 and TRBJ1-2; a possible D gene is TRBD1 (6 bases). CDR3 size: 15 residues. The germline gives CDR1 SGDLS, CDR2 YYNGEE. The V gene lost 4 bases and the J gene lost 5 bases, with 18 bases spanning the gap. In DNA form, the CDR3 reads TGTGCCAGCAGCAAATCAACAGGGAATCAATATGGCTACACCTTC. It specifies CASSKSTGNQYGYTF.

The V call is TRBV18, the J call TRBJ2-7; 9 bases agree with TRBD1. Germline V gene data show CDR1 as KGHSH and CDR2 as LQKENI. This CDR3 contains 14 residues. V was pared by 3 bases and J by 5 bases, with 5 bases of the junction left unmatched. CDR3 sequence (DNA): TGTGCCAGCTCACCGGGACAGGGCTTCAACGAGCAGTACTTC. Encoded protein: CASSPGQGFNEQYF.

This clone has just one count. The chain carries TRBV2 and TRBJ2-3, with D maybe TRBD2 (6 bases). V was shortened by 7 bases and J by 0 bases, with 11 bases between the two germline ends. This CDR3 contains 14 residues. In germline, CDR1 is SNHLY, CDR2 FYNNEI. The CDR3 is CASTGGPSTDTQYF. CDR3 nucleotide sequence: TGTGCCAGCACCGGGGGTCCTAGCACAGATACGCAGTATTTT.

The chain recombines TRBV14 with TRBJ2-6; D perhaps matches TRBD2 (5 bases). This CDR3 spans 14 amino acids. Germline lookup yields CDR1 SGHDN and CDR2 FVKESK. The ends were cut back, 9 bases at V and 4 bases at J, with 13 bases in the middle. The CDR3 nucleotides read TGTGCCAGTTCCCTTTCGGGGGGGGCCAACGTCCTGACTTTC. Its protein is CASSLSGGANVLTF.

The chain is built from TRBV2 and TRBJ1-2; tentatively, D is TRBD1 (6 bases). Per germline, CDR1 SNHLY and CDR2 FYNNEI. This CDR3 is built from 17 residues. V lost 7 bases, J lost 2 bases, and 23 bases lay in between. This CDR3 reads CASNGPSLQDRNYGYTF. The CDR3, as DNA: TGTGCCAGCAATGGCCCCAGCCTCCAGGACAGAAACTATGGCTACACCTTC.

Concerning this clone: The DNA is left out, because the CDR3 cannot be placed on it with certainty; the CDR3 is given as TCRdb lists it. This chain joins TRBV21-1 and TRBJ1-6; the table's D call TRBD1 went unverified against the DNA. TRBV21-1 is deemed a pseudogene. Counting both end residues, the CDR3 totals 21 amino acids. CDR3 sequence reads: CASSKVAPGTGGEWFNSPLHF.

The chain is built from TRBV5-4 and TRBJ2-1, with 9 bases matching TRBD1. Trimming at V came to 5 bases and at J to 7 bases, leaving 7 bases not matched to a gene. The length of the CDR3 is 14 residues. From germline, CDR1 is SGHNT and CDR2 YYREEE (reference sequence). CDR3 protein: CASRRRQGGNEQFF. CDR3 DNA sequence: TGTGCCAGCAGACGCCGACAGGGGGGTAATGAGCAGTTCTTC.

This chain joins TRBV4-1 and TRBJ2-7; TRBD1 aligns across 8 bases. Germline CDR1 reads MGHRA; CDR2 reads YSYEKL. This CDR3 is 15 amino acids long. After removal of 8 bases from V and 5 bases from J, the junction contained 14 bases not matched to a gene. Here the CDR3 DNA reads TGCGCCAGCTCACTGACCGGGACAGGAATGGACGAGCAGTACTTC. This codes for CASSLTGTGMDEQYF.